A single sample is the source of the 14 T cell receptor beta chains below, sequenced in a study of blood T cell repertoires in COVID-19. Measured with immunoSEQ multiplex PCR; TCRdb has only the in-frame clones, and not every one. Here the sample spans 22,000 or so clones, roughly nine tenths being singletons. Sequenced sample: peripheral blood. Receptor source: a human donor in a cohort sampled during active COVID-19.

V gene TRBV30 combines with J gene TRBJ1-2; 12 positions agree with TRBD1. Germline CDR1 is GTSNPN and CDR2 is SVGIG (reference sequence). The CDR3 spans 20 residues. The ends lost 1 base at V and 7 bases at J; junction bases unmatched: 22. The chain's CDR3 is CAWSGARGGQGAFLSSGYTF. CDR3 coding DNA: TGTGCCTGGAGTGGAGCTAGAGGGGGACAGGGGGCATTTCTCTCAAGTGGCTACACCTTC.

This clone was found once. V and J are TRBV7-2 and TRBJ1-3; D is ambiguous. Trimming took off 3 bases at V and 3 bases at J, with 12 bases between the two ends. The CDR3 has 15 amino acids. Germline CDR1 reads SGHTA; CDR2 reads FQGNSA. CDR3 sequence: CASSFYSRSGNTIYF. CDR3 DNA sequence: TGTGCCAGCAGCTTTTATTCCCGTAGTGGAAACACCATATATTTT.

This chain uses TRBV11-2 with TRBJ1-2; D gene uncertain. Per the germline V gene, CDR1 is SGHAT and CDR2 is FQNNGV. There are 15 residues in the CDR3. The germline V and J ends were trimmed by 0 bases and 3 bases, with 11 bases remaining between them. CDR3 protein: CASSLDEGGYYGYTF. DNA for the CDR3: TGTGCCAGCAGCTTAGATGAGGGAGGCTACTATGGCTACACCTTC.

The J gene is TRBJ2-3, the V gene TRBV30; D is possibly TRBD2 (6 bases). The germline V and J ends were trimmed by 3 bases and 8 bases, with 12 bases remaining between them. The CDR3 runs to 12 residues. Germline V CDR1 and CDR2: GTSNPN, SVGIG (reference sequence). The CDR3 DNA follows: TGTGCCTGGAGCCCCCTGGGGGGTACGCAGTATTTT. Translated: CAWSPLGGTQYF.

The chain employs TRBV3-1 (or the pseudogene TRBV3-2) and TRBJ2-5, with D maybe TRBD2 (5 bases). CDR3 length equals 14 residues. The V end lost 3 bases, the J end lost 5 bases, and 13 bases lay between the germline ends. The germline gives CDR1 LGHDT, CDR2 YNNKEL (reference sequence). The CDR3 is CASSQSSGRETQYF. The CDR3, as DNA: TGTGCCAGCAGCCAGAGCAGCGGCCGGGAGACCCAGTACTTC.

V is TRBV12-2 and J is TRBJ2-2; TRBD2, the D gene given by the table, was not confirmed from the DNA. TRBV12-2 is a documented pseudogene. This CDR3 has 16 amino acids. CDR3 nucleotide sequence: TGTGCAAGTCGCTTTAGCCGAGTCAGACCGTCCGGGGAGCTGTTTTTT. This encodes CASRFSRVRPSGELFF.

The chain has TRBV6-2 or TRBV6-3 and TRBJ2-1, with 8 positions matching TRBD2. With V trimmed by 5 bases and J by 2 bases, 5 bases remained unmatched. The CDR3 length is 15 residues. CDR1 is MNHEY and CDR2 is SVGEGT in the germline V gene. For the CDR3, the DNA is TGTGCCAGCAGTCTTAGCGGGATCGCCTACAATGAGCAGTTCTTC. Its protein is CASSLSGIAYNEQFF.

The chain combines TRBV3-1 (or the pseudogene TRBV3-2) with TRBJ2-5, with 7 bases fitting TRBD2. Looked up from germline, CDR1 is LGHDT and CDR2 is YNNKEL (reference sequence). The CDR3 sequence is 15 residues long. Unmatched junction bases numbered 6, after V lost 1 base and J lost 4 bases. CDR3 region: CASSQGARGVETQYF. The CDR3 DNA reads TGTGCCAGCAGCCAAGGCGCCCGGGGGGTAGAGACCCAGTACTTC.

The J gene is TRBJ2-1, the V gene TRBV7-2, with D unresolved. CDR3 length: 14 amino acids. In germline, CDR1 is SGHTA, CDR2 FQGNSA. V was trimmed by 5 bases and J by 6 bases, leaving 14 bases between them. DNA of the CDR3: TGTGCCAGCAGCCCCAGCCGACACTTCAATGAGCAGTTCTTC. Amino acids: CASSPSRHFNEQFF. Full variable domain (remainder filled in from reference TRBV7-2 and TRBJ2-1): GAGVSQSPSNKVTEKGKDVELRCDPISGHTALYWYRQSLGQGLEFLIYFQGNSAPDKSGLPSDRFSAERTGGSVSTLTIQRTQQEDSAVYLCASSPSRHFNEQFFGPGTRLTVL.

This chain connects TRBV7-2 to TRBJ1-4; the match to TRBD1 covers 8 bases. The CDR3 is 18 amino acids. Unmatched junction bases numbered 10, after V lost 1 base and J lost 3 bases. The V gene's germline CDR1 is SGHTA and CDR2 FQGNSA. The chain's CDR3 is CASSLGGGRGHANEKLFF. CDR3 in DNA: TGTGCCAGCAGCTTAGGCGGCGGCAGGGGGCATGCTAATGAAAAACTGTTTTTT.

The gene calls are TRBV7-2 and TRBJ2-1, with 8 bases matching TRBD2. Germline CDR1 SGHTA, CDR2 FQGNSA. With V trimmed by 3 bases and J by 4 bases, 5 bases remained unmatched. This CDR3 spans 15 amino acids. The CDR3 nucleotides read TGTGCCAGCAGCTTGGGCGGGGGGCTATACAATGAGCAGTTCTTC. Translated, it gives CASSLGGGLYNEQFF.

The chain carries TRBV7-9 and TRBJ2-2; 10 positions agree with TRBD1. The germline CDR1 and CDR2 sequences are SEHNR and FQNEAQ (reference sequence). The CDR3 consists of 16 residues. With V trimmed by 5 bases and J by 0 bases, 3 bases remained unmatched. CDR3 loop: CASSPGQGSNTGELFF. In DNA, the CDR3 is TGTGCCAGCAGCCCGGGACAGGGGTCGAACACCGGGGAGCTGTTTTTT.

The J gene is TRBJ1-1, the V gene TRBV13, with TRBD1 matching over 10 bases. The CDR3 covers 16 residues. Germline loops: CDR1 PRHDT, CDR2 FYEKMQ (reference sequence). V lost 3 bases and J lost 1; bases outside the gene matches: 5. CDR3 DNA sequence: TGTGCCAGCAGCTTTACCGGGACAGGGGCGAACACTGAAGCTTTCTTT. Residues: CASSFTGTGANTEAFF.

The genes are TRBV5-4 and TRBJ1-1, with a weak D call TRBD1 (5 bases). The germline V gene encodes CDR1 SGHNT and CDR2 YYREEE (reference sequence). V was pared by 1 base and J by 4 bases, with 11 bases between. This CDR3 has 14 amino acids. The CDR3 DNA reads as TGTGCCAGCAGCTTGAGGGGCTCCGCCACTGAAGCTTTCTTT. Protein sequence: CASSLRGSATEAFF.